This entry lists 23 T cell receptor beta chains sequenced from one sample in a study of human T cells and chemical hapten exposure. Sample time point: patch test 3, about 24 weeks after DPC sensitization. Regarding treatment: therapeutic diphenylcyclopropenone sensitization with weekly scalp DPC. TCRdb used MiXCR to reprocess the RACE reads, holding one entry per CDR3 protein. This sample has about 160,000 distinct CDR3 sequences, with around 30% found just once. Here the sequenced sample was whole blood, taken in connection with sensitization to the hapten diphenylcyclopropenone (DPC). These TCRs come from a woman aged 18-35 years with alopecia areata. Some clones in this sample may be carry-over from other donors' samples.

The CDR3 region has the DNA TGCAGTGCTCACAGGATAGTCGGCACAGATACGCAGTATTTT. Translating gives CSAHRIVGTDTQYF. The chain is built from TRBV20-1 and TRBJ2-3, with a tentative D call TRBD1 (5 bases). Germline V gives CDR1 DFQATT, CDR2 SNEGSKA (reference sequence). The V end was cut by 5 bases, the J end by 1 base, with 13 bases between. The CDR3 extends over 14 amino acids.

The table lists this clonotype with a few counts. This chain uses TRBV5-1 with TRBJ2-5; 8 bases fit TRBD2. J was trimmed by 5 bases and V by 4 bases; bases with no gene match: 10. CDR3 length equals 15 residues. Germline V gene sequence: CDR1 SGHRS, CDR2 YFSETQ. The CDR3 reads CASSPGTRGGETQYF. The CDR3 DNA sequence: TGCGCCAGCAGCCCCGGGACTAGAGGAGGGGAGACCCAGTACTTC.

V gene TRBV20-1 combines with J gene TRBJ2-7; the D is unclear. The CDR3 runs to 12 residues. V was shortened by 7 bases and J by 4 bases, with 14 bases between the two germline ends. Germline CDR1 and CDR2: DFQATT and SNEGSKA (reference sequence). In DNA, the CDR3 is TGCAGTGGACTCGATCGCCGGTACGAGCAGTACTTC. Encoded protein: CSGLDRRYEQYF.

The chain employs TRBV15 and TRBJ2-6; the D is unclear. The ends were cut back, 4 bases at V and 9 bases at J, with 10 bases in the middle. Germline V lookup: CDR1 LNHNV, CDR2 YYDKDF (reference sequence). The CDR3 runs to 13 residues. The CDR3 region has the DNA TGTGCCACCAGCATCTCGGACGGCAACGTCCTGACTTTC. This encodes CATSISDGNVLTF.

This clonotype was seen only a few times. This rearrangement joins TRBV5-1 to TRBJ2-2, with a tentative D call TRBD2 (6 bases). Germline CDR1 and CDR2: SGHRS and YFSETQ. The CDR3 has 13 amino acids. The germline V and J ends were trimmed by 6 bases and 1 base, with 7 bases remaining between them. In DNA form, the CDR3 reads TGCGCCAGCACGACTAGGAACACCGGGGAGCTGTTTTTT. Translating it yields CASTTRNTGELFF.

The chain combines TRBV7-9 with TRBJ1-6; D unclear. The CDR3 consists of 12 residues. V was shortened by 3 bases and J by 6 bases, with 3 bases between the two germline ends. The germline V gene encodes CDR1 SEHNR and CDR2 FQNEAQ (reference sequence). The CDR3 coding sequence is TGTGCCAGCAGCTTTCCTAATTCACCCCTCCACTTT. It translates to CASSFPNSPLHF.

The chain joins TRBV5-4 to TRBJ1-2, with 11 bases fitting TRBD1. Per the germline V gene, CDR1 is SGHNT and CDR2 is YYREEE (reference sequence). Trimming removed 4 bases from V and 5 bases from J; junction bases left unmatched: 4. The CDR3 contains 14 residues. CDR3 nucleotide sequence: TGTGCCAGCAGCCCGGGGACAGGGGGATATGGCTACACCTTC. Its protein product is CASSPGTGGYGYTF.

This clonotype was seen only a few times. The chain combines TRBV7-2 with TRBJ2-3; TRBD2 matches at 7 bases. Germline assignment: CDR1 SGHTA and CDR2 FQGNSA. V was clipped by 5 bases and J by 5 bases; unmatched bases: 7. This CDR3 spans 14 amino acids. DNA for the CDR3: TGTGCCAGCAGCATAACTAGCGCCGGAGATACGCAGTATTTT. This translates into CASSITSAGDTQYF.

The chain joins TRBV7-2 to TRBJ2-1, with 7 bases aligning to TRBD2. Germline lookup yields CDR1 SGHTA and CDR2 FQGNSA. This CDR3 region has 13 residues. Trimming removed 5 bases from V and 12 bases from J; junction bases left unmatched: 10. The CDR3 coding sequence is TGTGCCAGCAGCCCCCACGGGGGGAGTGGGCAGTTCTTC. As protein: CASSPHGGSGQFF.

CDR3 bases: TGTGCCAGCAGTCAGCCGGACAGTAGCGGTTGGTATGGCTACACCTTC. Its translation: CASSQPDSSGWYGYTF. The rearrangement joins TRBV28 to TRBJ1-2, with a weak D call TRBD1 (6 bases). Germline V gene data show CDR1 as MDHEN and CDR2 as SYDVKM. V was shortened by 5 bases and J by 5 bases, with 21 bases between the two germline ends. The CDR3 totals 16 residues.

A remark on this clonotype: This may be a read error, as it is one base from a much larger clone. The V call is TRBV5-1, the J call TRBJ1-1, with 8 bases that match TRBD1. The CDR3 runs 17 residues. In germline, CDR1 is SGHRS, CDR2 YFSETQ. CDR3 amino acids: CVSSLGLTGGMNTEAFF. CDR3 nucleotides: TGCGTCAGCAGCTTGGGGTTAACAGGGGGGATGAACACTGAAGCTTTCTTT.

This chain links TRBV4-1 with TRBJ2-7, with 7 bases that match TRBD1. V was clipped by 2 bases and J by 6 bases; unmatched bases: 10. The CDR3 has 15 residues. CDR1 is MGHRA, CDR2 YSYEKL, per germline. The CDR3 here is CASSQPGRGSGEQYF. CDR3 bases: TGCGCCAGCAGCCAACCCGGCAGGGGGTCGGGCGAGCAGTACTTC.

There are a few counts of this clonotype. DNA for the CDR3: TGTGCCAGCAGCTTGTTAGAGGCCATCTCCTACGAGCAGTACTTC. Encoded protein: CASSLLEAISYEQYF. V and J are TRBV5-5 and TRBJ2-7; D ambiguous. Germline CDR1 and CDR2: SGHKS and YYEKEE (reference sequence). The CDR3 totals 15 residues. V was pared by 1 base and J by 0 bases, with 11 bases between.

This rearrangement joins TRBV18 to TRBJ2-7; a possible D gene is TRBD1 (6 bases). In germline, CDR1 is KGHSH, CDR2 LQKENI. The CDR3 runs to 15 residues. V lost 1 base and J 5 bases, leaving 15 bases between the germline ends. The CDR3 loop reads CASSPQRGTRHEQYF. The CDR3 DNA reads as TGTGCCAGCTCACCACAAAGGGGGACCAGGCACGAGCAGTACTTC.

This clonotype was counted many times. J is TRBJ2-1 and V is TRBV9; D gene uncertain. This CDR3 is built from 14 residues. V was shortened by 3 bases and J by 8 bases, with 15 bases between the two germline ends. The germline V gene has CDR1 SGDLS and CDR2 YYNGEE. The CDR3 loop reads CASSAQDIQDEQFF. In DNA form, the CDR3 reads TGTGCCAGCAGCGCACAAGACATCCAGGATGAGCAGTTCTTC.

This chain links TRBV12-3 or TRBV12-4 with TRBJ2-6; 8 nucleotides align to TRBD2. V lost 8 bases and J lost 0; bases outside the gene matches: 3. The CDR3 length is 15 residues. CDR3 loop: CASRGGYSGANVLTF. DNA for the CDR3: TGTGCCAGCCGGGGGGGTTACTCTGGGGCCAACGTCCTGACTTTC.

CDR3 residues: CASSLVFRDSRGTEAFF. The CDR3 coding sequence is TGCGCCAGCAGCTTGGTTTTTCGGGACAGTCGAGGGACTGAAGCTTTCTTT. The chain carries TRBV5-1 and TRBJ1-1, with 7 nucleotides matching TRBD1. This CDR3 contains 17 residues. V trimming: 0 bases; J trimming: 5 bases; junction bases outside the gene matches: 13. Germline values: CDR1 SGHRS, CDR2 YFSETQ.

The chain carries TRBV11-2 and TRBJ1-1, with 7 bases aligning to TRBD1. Trimming took 6 bases from V and 2 from J; bases not matched to a gene: 9. Germline V CDR1 and CDR2: SGHAT, FQNNGV. This CDR3 has 15 residues. The DNA of the CDR3 is TGTGCCAGCAGGCAAAGTCAGGGGGTAAACACTGAAGCTTTCTTT. Translation: CASRQSQGVNTEAFF.

The rearrangement uses TRBV10-2 and TRBJ2-1; 9 nucleotides align to TRBD1. Germline assignment: CDR1 WSHSY and CDR2 SAAADI. CDR3 length equals 16 residues. Unmatched junction bases numbered 15, after V lost 7 bases and J lost 8 bases. For the CDR3, the DNA is TGCGCCAGCACCCTAAGGGGACAGGGCTTAGGCGATGAGCAGTTCTTC. Translation gives CASTLRGQGLGDEQFF.

Ten or more counts support this clonotype. The chain combines TRBV29-1 with TRBJ2-4, with TRBD2 identical over 10 bases. In germline, CDR1 is SQVTM, CDR2 ANQGSEA. Germline trimming cut 4 bases from V and 6 bases from J; bases unmatched to any gene: 9. This CDR3 comprises 15 residues. CDR3 bases: TGCAGCGTTGGTTTCACTAGCGGGAATGCAAACATTCAGTACTTC. It codes for CSVGFTSGNANIQYF.

Only a few counts were recorded for this clonotype. The chain uses TRBV7-6 and TRBJ2-2; TRBD1 matches 9 bases. From germline, CDR1 is SGHVS and CDR2 FNYEAQ. V shed 3 bases, J shed 7 bases, and the junction held 12 bases outside the gene matches. The CDR3 is made up of 17 amino acids. Here the CDR3 DNA reads TGTGCCAGCAGCTTGGGCCCCACAGGGGGCTTTGTCGGGGAGCTGTTTTTT. As protein: CASSLGPTGGFVGELFF.

This clonotype showed up just a few times. The chain has TRBV3-1 and TRBJ2-2; the match to TRBD2 covers 9 bases. The length of the CDR3 is 16 residues. CDR1 and CDR2 from the germline V gene are LGHDT and YNNKEL (reference sequence). J was trimmed by 6 bases and V by 0 bases; bases with no gene match: 5. This CDR3 reads CASSQEDQRGAGELFF. The CDR3 DNA sequence: TGTGCCAGCAGCCAAGAAGACCAGCGGGGGGCCGGGGAGCTGTTTTTT.

The chain couples TRBV24-1 to TRBJ1-2; a possible D gene is TRBD1 (6 bases). Deletions cut 3 bases from V and 4 bases from J, with 11 bases between. CDR3 length: 14 residues. CDR1 and CDR2 (germline): KGHDR, SFDVKD. In DNA, the CDR3 is TGTGCCACCAGTGATCGAGGACAGTTCTATGGCTACACCTTC. It translates to CATSDRGQFYGYTF.